This is a list of T cell receptor beta chains from one sample in a study of blood T cell repertoires in COVID-19. Repertoires were generated with immunoSEQ multiplex PCR, while TCRdb's copy carries only in-frame clones and drops some. The top ten clones hold about 17% of a sample with 90,000 or so clones, around 87% of them seen once. The sequenced sample consisted of peripheral blood. Receptor source: a human donor in a cohort sampled during active COVID-19. Each CDR3 is given with its conserved first and last residue. D genes are given only for firm matches. Clone sizes are given selectively: once, few, many, or a class where the clone is expanded.

TRBJ1-1 . . 13 TRBV7-2 TGTGCCAGCAGAAAGCGGGAGAACACTGAAGCTTTCTTT CASRKRENTEAFF
TRBJ1-1 . . 15 TRBV7-2 TGTGCCAGCAGGCCAGACAGACTAGGAAACACTGAAGCTTTCTTT CASRPDRLGNTEAFF
TRBJ1-2 . . 15 TRBV5-4 TGTGCCAGCAGCTTGGCCTCAGATTTTGGGGGCGGCTACACCTTC CASSLASDFGGGYTF
TRBJ1-4 . . 15 TRBV18 TGTGCCAGCTCACGGGATAGGGGTTATAATGAAAAACTGTTTTTT CASSRDRGYNEKLFF
TRBJ1-1 . . 13 TRBV3-1/TRBV3-2 TGTGCCAGCAGCCTAACTATGAACACTGAAGCTTTCTTT CASSLTMNTEAFF
TRBJ2-7 . . 12 TRBV7-9 TGTGCCAGCAGCTTAGTTCGGGGAGAGCAGTACTTC CASSLVRGEQYF
TRBJ2-7 few TRBD2 18 TRBV30 TGTGCCTGGAGTGTACTGAGTAGCGGGGGGCAGACCTCCTACGAGCAGTACTTC CAWSVLSSGGQTSYEQYF
TRBJ2-7 few . 14 TRBV7-9 TGTGCCAGCAGCTTAACTACGGGGGCCTACGAGCAGTACTTC CASSLTTGAYEQYF
TRBJ2-1 . TRBD1 15 TRBV7-7 TGTGCCAGCAGCTTAGGAGACAGGGCATACAATGAGCAGTTCTTC CASSLGDRAYNEQFF
TRBJ2-1 . TRBD2 15 TRBV10-2 TGCGCCAGCAGTGAAGGGCTAGCGGGGCTCAATGAGCAGTTCTTC CASSEGLAGLNEQFF
TRBJ2-7 . TRBD2 16 TRBV4-2 TGTGCCAGCAGCAGAGATCAGCGGGGGAAAGATTACGAGCAGTACTTC CASSRDQRGKDYEQYF
TRBJ1-1 . . 12 TRBV2 TGTGCCAGCAGTGTGACTAGGACTGAAGCTTTCTTT CASSVTRTEAFF
TRBJ1-6 . TRBD1 14 TRBV7-9 TGTGCCAGCAGCACCCCAGGGGGCCATTCACCCCTCCACTTT CASSTPGGHSPLHF
TRBJ2-1 . TRBD2 17 TRBV7-3 TGTGCCAGCAGCTTGGGGACTAGCGGGGAATACTACAATGAGCAGTTCTTC CASSLGTSGEYYNEQFF
TRBJ1-2 . . 14 TRBV2 TGTGCCAGCAGTGAAGCGACAGCTTCCTATGGCTACACCTTC CASSEATASYGYTF
TRBJ1-2 . . 11 TRBV29-1 TGCAGCGTTGCACAGAGCTATGGCTACACCTTC CSVAQSYGYTF
TRBJ1-2 . . 13 TRBV6-5 TGTGCCAGCAGTTACTCGAACAGGATTGGCTACACCTTC CASSYSNRIGYTF
TRBJ2-2 . TRBD2 16 TRBV5-1 TGCGCCAGCCGCCCTCCTAGCGGGGGGATCACCGGGGAGCTGTTTTTT CASRPPSGGITGELFF
TRBJ2-7 . TRBD1 15 TRBV5-1 TGCGCCAGCAGCAGCCGACAGGGGTGGAGCGGGGAGCAGTACTTC CASSSRQGWSGEQYF
TRBJ1-5 . . 15 TRBV14 TGTGCCAGCAGCCAAGAGCGGCTGATCAATCAGCCCCAGCATTTT CASSQERLINQPQHF
TRBJ1-1 . . 12 TRBV28 TGTGCCAGTCTCGGGGGGCCCACTGAAGCTTTCTTT CASLGGPTEAFF
TRBJ1-2 . TRBD1 19 TRBV5-1 TGCGCCAGCAGCTTGGCTTTTCCTGGGACAGGGCCAACAACAGATGGCTACACCTTC CASSLAFPGTGPTTDGYTF